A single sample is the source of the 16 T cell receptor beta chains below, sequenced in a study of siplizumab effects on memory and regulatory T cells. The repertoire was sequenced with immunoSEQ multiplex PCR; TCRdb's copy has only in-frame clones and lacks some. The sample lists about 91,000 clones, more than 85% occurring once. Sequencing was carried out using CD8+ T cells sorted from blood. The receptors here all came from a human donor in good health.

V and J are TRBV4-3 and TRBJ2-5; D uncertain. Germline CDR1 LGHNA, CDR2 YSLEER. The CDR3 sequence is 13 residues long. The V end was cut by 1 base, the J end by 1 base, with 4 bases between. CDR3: CASSQGPQETQYF. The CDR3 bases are TGCGCCAGCAGCCAAGGGCCCCAAGAGACCCAGTACTTC.

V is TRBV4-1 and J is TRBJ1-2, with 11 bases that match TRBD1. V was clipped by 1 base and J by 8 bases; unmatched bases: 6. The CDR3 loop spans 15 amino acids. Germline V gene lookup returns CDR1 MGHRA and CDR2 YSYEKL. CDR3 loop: CASSQAPDRGRGYTF. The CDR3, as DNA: TGCGCCAGCAGCCAAGCCCCGGACAGGGGGCGCGGCTACACCTTC.

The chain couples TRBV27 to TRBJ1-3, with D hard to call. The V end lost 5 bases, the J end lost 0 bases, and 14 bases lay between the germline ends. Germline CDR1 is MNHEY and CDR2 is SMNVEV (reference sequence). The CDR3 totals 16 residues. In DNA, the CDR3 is TGTGCCAGCAGTCGGGCTGGATTAGACTCTGGAAACACCATATATTTT. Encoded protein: CASSRAGLDSGNTIYF.

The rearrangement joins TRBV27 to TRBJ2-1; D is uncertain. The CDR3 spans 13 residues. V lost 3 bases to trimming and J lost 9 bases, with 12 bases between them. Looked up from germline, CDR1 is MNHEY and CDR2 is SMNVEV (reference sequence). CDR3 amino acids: CASSLYYQTEQFF. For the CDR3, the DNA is TGTGCCAGCAGTTTGTACTACCAAACTGAGCAGTTCTTC.

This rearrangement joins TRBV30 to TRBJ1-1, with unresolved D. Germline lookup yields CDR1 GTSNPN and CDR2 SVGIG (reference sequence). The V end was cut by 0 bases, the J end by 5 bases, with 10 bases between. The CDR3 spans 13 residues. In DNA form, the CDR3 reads TGTGCCTGGAGTGTACTAGGTGGAACTGAAGCTTTCTTT. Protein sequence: CAWSVLGGTEAFF.

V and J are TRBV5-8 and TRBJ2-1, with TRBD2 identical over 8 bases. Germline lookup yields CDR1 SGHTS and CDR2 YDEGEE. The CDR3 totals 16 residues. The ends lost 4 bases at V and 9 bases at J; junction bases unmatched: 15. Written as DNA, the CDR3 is TGTGCCAGCAGCCAACCGGGACTAGTCCTAGTGAGTGAGCAGTTCTTC. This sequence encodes CASSQPGLVLVSEQFF.

CDR3 sequence: CAISDSTGVSTEAFF. In DNA form, the CDR3 reads TGTGCCATCAGTGATTCAACAGGAGTTTCCACTGAAGCTTTCTTT. The chain couples TRBV10-3 to TRBJ1-1, with D maybe TRBD1 (5 bases). The germline CDR1 and CDR2 sequences are ENHRY and SYGVKD. The V gene lost 3 bases and the J gene lost 4 bases, with 15 bases spanning the gap. This CDR3 spans 15 amino acids.

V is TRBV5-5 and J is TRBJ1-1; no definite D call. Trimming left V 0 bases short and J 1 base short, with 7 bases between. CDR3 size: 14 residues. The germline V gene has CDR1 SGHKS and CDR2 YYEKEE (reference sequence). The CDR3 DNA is TGTGCCAGCAGCTTGGACAGACAGAACACTGAAGCTTTCTTT. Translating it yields CASSLDRQNTEAFF.

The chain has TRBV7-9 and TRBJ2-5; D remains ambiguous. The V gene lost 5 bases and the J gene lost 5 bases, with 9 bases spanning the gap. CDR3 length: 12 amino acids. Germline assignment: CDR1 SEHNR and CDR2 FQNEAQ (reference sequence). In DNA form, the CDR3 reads TGTGCCAGCAGCCGCGACGGGGAGACCCAGTACTTC. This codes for CASSRDGETQYF.

The CDR3 loop reads CASSIDVASSYEQYF. The CDR3 nucleotides read TGTGCCAGTAGTATAGATGTGGCATCCTCCTACGAGCAGTACTTC. The chain has TRBV19 and TRBJ2-7; no clear D. V lost 0 bases and J 0 bases, leaving 9 bases between the germline ends. The germline gives CDR1 LNHDA, CDR2 SQIVND (reference sequence). This CDR3 contains 15 residues.

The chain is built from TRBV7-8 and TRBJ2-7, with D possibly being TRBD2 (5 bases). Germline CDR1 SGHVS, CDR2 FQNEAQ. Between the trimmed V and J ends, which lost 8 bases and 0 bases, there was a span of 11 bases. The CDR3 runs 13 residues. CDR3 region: CASLAVSSYEQYF. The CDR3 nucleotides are TGTGCCAGCCTAGCTGTAAGCTCCTACGAGCAGTACTTC.

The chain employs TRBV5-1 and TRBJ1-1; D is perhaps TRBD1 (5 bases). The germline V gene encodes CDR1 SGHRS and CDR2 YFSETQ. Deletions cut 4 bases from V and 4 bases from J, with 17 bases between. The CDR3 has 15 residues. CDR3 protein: CASSARDGGFTEAFF. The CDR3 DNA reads TGCGCCAGCAGCGCCCGGGACGGGGGTTTCACTGAAGCTTTCTTT.

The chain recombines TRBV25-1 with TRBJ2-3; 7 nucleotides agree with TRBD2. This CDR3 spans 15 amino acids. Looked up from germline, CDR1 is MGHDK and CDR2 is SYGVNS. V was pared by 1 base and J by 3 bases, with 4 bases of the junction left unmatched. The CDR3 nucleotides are TGTGCCAGCAGTGAATTCGGGGGGTGGACAGATACGCAGTATTTT. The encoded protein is CASSEFGGWTDTQYF.

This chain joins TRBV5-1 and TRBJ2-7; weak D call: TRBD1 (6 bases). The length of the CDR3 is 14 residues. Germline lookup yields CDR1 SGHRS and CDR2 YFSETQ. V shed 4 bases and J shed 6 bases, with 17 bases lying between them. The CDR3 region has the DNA TGCGCCAGCAGCCACAGGGAAAATTTTGCCGAGCAGTACTTC. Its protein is CASSHRENFAEQYF.

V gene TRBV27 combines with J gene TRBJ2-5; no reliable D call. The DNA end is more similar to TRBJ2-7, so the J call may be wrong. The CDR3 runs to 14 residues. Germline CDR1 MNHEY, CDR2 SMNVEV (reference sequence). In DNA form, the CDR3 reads TGTGCCAGCAGTTCCGACAACAGACCCTACGAGCAGTACTTC. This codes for CASSSDNRPYEQYF.

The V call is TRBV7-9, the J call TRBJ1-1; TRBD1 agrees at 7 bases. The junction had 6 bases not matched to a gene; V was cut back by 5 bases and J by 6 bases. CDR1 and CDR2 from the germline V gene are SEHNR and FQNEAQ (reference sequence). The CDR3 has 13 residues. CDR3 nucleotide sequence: TGTGCCAGCAGCCATACCGGGACAGCTGAAGCTTTCTTT. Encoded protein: CASSHTGTAEAFF.